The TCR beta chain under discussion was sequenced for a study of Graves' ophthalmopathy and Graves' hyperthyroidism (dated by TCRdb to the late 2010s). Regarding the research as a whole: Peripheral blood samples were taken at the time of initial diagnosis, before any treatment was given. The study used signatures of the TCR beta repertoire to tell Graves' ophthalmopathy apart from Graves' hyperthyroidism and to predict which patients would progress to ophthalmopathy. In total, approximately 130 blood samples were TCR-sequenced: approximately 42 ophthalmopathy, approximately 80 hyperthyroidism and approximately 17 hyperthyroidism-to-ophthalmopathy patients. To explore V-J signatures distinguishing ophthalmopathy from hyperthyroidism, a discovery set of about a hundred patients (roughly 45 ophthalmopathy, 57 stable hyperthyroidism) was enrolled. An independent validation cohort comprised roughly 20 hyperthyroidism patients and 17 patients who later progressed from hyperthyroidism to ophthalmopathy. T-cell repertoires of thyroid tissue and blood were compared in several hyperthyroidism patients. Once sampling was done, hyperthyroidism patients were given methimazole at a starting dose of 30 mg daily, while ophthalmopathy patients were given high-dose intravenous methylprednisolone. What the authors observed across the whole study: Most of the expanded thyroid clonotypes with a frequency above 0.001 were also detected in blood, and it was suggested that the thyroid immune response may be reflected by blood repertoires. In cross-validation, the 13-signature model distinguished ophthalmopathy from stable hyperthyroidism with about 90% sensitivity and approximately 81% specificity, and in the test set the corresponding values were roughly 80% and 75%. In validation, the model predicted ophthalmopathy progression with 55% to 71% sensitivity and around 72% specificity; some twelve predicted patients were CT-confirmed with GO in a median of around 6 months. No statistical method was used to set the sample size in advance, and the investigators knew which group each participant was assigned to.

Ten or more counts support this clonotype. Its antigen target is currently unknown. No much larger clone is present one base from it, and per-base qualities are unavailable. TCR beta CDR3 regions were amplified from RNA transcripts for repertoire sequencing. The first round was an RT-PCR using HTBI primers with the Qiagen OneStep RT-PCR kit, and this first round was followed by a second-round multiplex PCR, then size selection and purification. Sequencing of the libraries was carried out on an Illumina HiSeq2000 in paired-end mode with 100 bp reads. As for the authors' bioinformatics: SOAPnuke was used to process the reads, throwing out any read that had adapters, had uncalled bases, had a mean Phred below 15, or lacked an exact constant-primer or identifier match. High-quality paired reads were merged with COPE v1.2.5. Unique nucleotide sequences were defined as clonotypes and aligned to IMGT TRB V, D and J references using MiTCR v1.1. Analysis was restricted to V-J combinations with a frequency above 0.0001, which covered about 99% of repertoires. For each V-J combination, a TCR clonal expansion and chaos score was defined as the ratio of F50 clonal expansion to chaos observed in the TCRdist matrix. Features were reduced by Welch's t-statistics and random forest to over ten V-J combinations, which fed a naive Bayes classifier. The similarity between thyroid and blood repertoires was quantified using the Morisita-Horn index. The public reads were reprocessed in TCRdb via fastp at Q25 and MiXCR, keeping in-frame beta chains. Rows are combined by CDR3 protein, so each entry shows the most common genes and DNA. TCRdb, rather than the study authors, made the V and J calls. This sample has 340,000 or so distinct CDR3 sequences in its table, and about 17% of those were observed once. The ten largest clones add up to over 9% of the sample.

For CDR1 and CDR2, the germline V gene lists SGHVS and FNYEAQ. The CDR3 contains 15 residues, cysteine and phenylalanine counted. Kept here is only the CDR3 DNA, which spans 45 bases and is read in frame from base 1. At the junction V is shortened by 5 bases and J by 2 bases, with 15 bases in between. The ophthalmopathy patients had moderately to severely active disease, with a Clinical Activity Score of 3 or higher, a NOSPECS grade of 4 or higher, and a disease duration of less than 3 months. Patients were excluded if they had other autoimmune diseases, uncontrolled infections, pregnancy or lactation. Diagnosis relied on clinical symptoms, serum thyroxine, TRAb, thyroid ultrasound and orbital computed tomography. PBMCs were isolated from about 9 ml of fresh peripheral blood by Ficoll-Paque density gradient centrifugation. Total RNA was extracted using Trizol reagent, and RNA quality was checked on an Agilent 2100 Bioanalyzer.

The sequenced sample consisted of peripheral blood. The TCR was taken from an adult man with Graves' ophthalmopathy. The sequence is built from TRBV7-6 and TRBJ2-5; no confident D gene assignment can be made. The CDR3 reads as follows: CASSLDVAEQETQYF. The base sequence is TGTGCCAGCAGCCTTGACGTGGCGGAACAAGAGACCCAGTACTTC.